The 10 T cell receptor beta chains below all came from one sample that was sequenced in a study of chemoradiotherapy in HPV16-positive cancers (dated by TCRdb to between 2021 and 2023). The protocol used for the library was the immunoSEQ multiplex PCR assay. This is the immuneACCESS table as TCRdb keeps it, with only in-frame sequences that have V and J called. A part of the clones is gone; compared with another copy, unresolved V genes explain less than half, and the rest is unexplained. In this sample the table shows tens of thousands of clones, around 85% of which occur a single time. Clones ranked in the top ten supply under 5.5% of the sample. The sample consisted of blood, taken from a patient who underwent chemoradiotherapy. The source is a human donor with HPV-associated anogenital cancer.

This chain joins TRBV5-6 and TRBJ2-7, with D uncertain. The CDR3 consists of 11 residues. Germline-derived CDR1 and CDR2 are SGHDT and YYEEEE. Trimming shortened V by 1 base and J by 7 bases, and 6 bases separated the two germline ends. The CDR3 loop reads CASSLLGEQYF. Here the CDR3 DNA reads TGTGCCAGCAGCTTGCTGGGGGAGCAGTACTTC.

The genes are TRBV5-1 and TRBJ1-1, with a weak D call TRBD1 (6 bases). Trimming cost V 4 bases and J 1 base, with 11 bases left between them. The germline V gene has CDR1 SGHRS and CDR2 YFSETQ. The CDR3 has 14 residues. CDR3 bases: TGCGCCAGCAGCCTGGGACAAACGAACACTGAAGCTTTCTTT. Translated: CASSLGQTNTEAFF.

The chain combines TRBV6-5 with TRBJ2-5, with TRBD2 matching 11 bases. V lost 4 bases and J lost 5; bases outside the gene matches: 6. Germline assignment: CDR1 MNHEY and CDR2 SVGAGI. The CDR3 is 15 residues long. CDR3 sequence (DNA): TGTGCCAGCAGTTTTAGCGGGGGGGCTTCGGAGACCCAGTACTTC. The encoded protein is CASSFSGGASETQYF.

The chain is built from TRBV5-5 and TRBJ2-1; 9 bases fit TRBD2. CDR3 length: 14 residues. Germline V gene data show CDR1 as SGHKS and CDR2 as YYEKEE (reference sequence). V gave up 5 bases and J gave up 4 bases; unmatched junction bases: 4. The CDR3 is CASSLTSGYNEQFF. DNA of the CDR3: TGTGCCAGCAGTCTGACTAGCGGTTACAATGAGCAGTTCTTC.

The V call is TRBV19, the J call TRBJ1-1; D may be TRBD1 (5 bases). The CDR3 is 13 amino acids. V lost 7 bases, J lost 7 bases, and 16 bases lay in between. The germline V gene encodes CDR1 LNHDA and CDR2 SQIVND (reference sequence). DNA for the CDR3: TGTGCCAGTAATCCGGACTGGGGGGGTGAAGCTTTCTTT. Its translation is CASNPDWGGEAFF.

This clone was observed a few times. V and J are TRBV7-2 and TRBJ1-2, with D possibly matching TRBD1 (6 bases). Germline V gene sequence: CDR1 SGHTA, CDR2 FQGNSA. Trimming stripped 1 base from V and 4 bases from J, with 10 bases between. This CDR3 has 14 amino acids. The CDR3 region has the DNA TGTGCCAGCAGCTTAGTAGGGGGAGGCTATGGCTACACCTTC. This gives the protein CASSLVGGGYGYTF.

This sequence joins TRBV6-5 and TRBJ2-4; D not resolved. Trimming removed 0 bases from V and 1 base from J, with 10 bases in between. The CDR3 consists of 16 residues. In germline, CDR1 is MNHEY, CDR2 SVGAGI. In DNA, the CDR3 is TGTGCCAGCAGTTACTCGTGGGTAGGGGCCAAAAACATTCAGTACTTC. Protein product: CASSYSWVGAKNIQYF.

This chain links TRBV9 with TRBJ2-7, with 9 bases that match TRBD1. Germline V gene data show CDR1 as SGDLS and CDR2 as YYNGEE. This CDR3 spans 18 amino acids. V lost 0 bases and J lost 4; bases outside the gene matches: 14. The CDR3 spells CASSVAGDGTGIEYEQYF. The CDR3 region has the DNA TGTGCCAGCAGCGTAGCTGGGGACGGGACAGGGATCGAGTACGAGCAGTACTTC.

This chain links TRBV5-5 with TRBJ2-2; a weak D match, TRBD2 (6 bases). The CDR3 contains 15 residues. The germline gives CDR1 SGHKS, CDR2 YYEKEE (reference sequence). Trimming stripped 3 bases from V and 5 bases from J, with 14 bases between. The CDR3 DNA is TGTGCCAGCAGCTCCTCGTCGGGAGAGACCGGGGAGCTGTTTTTT. Amino acids: CASSSSSGETGELFF.

The J gene is TRBJ2-1, the V gene TRBV18; 9 bases map to TRBD1. The V and J ends lost 4 bases and 4 bases, in that order; junction bases with no gene match: 5. Germline V lookup: CDR1 KGHSH, CDR2 LQKENI. CDR3 length: 15 amino acids. The CDR3 DNA follows: TGTGCCAGCTCACTCGGGACAGGGAATTACAATGAGCAGTTCTTC. It specifies CASSLGTGNYNEQFF.